What follows describes a single T cell receptor beta chain. This clone's antigen is unknown. Per-base qualities were not stored, and no clone one base away is much larger. The library was produced with the immunoSEQ multiplex PCR assay. For the multiplex PCR, a mixture combining 60 forward primers for TCR Vbeta segments and 13 reverse primers for TCR Jbeta segments was used. Amplification of the CDR3 region of rearranged TCR beta genes was performed with a multiplex PCR assay on genomic DNA. On the Illumina HiSeq System, the amplified TCR beta libraries were sequenced as 87-base-pair reads. In the paper's pipeline: In a later analysis, some 80 million unique TCR beta chains were counted across the roughly 610 repertoires, and roughly 9.9 million of these chains were shared by at least two donors. To remove PCR and sequencing errors, raw reads were error-corrected and collapsed into unique sequences using a nearest-neighbor algorithm that merged closely related sequences. V, D and J gene segments were assigned by aligning CDR3 sequences to IMGT reference sequences. For a sequence to be retained, at least a six-nucleotide match to both a V gene segment and a J gene segment was required. A rearrangement counted as productive if the CDR3 had no stop codons and remained in frame with V and J, and every other rearrangement counted as non-productive. Following IMGT convention, CDR3 was defined as the stretch from the second conserved V-encoded cysteine up to the conserved J-encoded phenylalanine. The earlier analysis of about 620 of the donors excluded sequences that lacked an unambiguous match to a single V gene segment. In an earlier analysis of 450 to 750 of the donors, a V segment was called functional when productive rearrangements were above 56.7%, and segregating when the standard deviation between donors exceeded 5%. A statistical classification framework was built for diagnosing cytomegalovirus status from the catalog of TCR beta chain sequences. In a later analysis, TCR nucleotide sequences were compared against IMGT/GENE-DB human TR gene sequences so that V and J genes could be assigned. The TCRdist pipeline was used in a later analysis to assign CDR3 sequences and most-parsimonious VDJ recombination scenarios. A later analysis defined each TCR beta chain by its CDR3 amino acid sequence plus V-gene family, and excluded reads lacking a unique V-gene family. As a way to deal with suspected cross-contamination and a sequencing artifact, a later analysis dropped approximately 590 nucleotide sequences that were highly shared and had low generation probability. A later analysis calculated a clonal expansion index for each public chain from normalized within-repertoire ranks of inferred template counts. In a later analysis, generation probabilities were computed using a VDJ recombination model fitted to out-of-frame rearrangements, and the results were checked against IGoR. Hypergeometric tests were used in a later analysis to score TCR-TCR, TCR-HLA and TCR-CMV co-occurrence, with a repertoire-size bias correction applied to the TCR pairs. A later analysis estimated false discovery rates by permuting HLA or CMV assignments 20 times. A later analysis grouped co-occurring TCRs with DBSCAN, adding TCRdist sequence similarity when clustering within HLA-allele-positive subsets. Co-occurrence clustering excluded repertoires with fewer than 30,000 or more than 120,000 public chains, plus five with anomalous nucleotide sharing. The clones in this table, taken by TCRdb from immuneACCESS, are in-frame only. Not every clone is retained; where verified, under half of the shortfall comes from an unresolved V gene, and the cause of the rest is unknown. V, J and clone size were drawn from that table, and D and trimming were deduced from the DNA. The sample table holds roughly 170,000 clones, of which 75% to 90% were seen once. The ten largest clones take up approximately 6.8% of the sample.

In total, around 600 healthy bone marrow donors made up the cohort. At the time of sampling, all cohort members were nominally healthy, though unrecorded immune exposures were likely present. The donor was CMV seropositive and belonged to the group of around 300 seropositive cohort members. Every donor gave a peripheral blood sample, and the peripheral blood mononuclear cells from that sample were used for TCR beta sequencing. Genomic DNA extraction from the blood cell samples was performed with the Qiagen DNeasy Blood Extraction Kit. CDR1 and CDR2 were assigned from the germline V gene as SGHAT and FQNNGV. Trimming removed 5 bases from V and 3 bases from J, leaving 14 bases between the germline ends. The CDR3 measures 14 amino acids from cysteine to phenylalanine. Just CDR3 DNA is preserved here, 42 bases in frame from base 1. This entry belongs to a study of cytomegalovirus exposure and HLA in healthy donors (dated by TCRdb to about 2017). About the study as a whole: An earlier analysis of fewer than 750 of the donors reported 276 Gb of sequence data and 117 million unique TCR beta sequences obtained from about 179 million T cells. An early release that covered 640 HLA-typed donors contained around 300 gigabases of sequencing data and around 85 million unique TCR sequences. Of the 300 to 450 genotyped donors, approximately 80% were placed in the genetic ancestry cluster associated with self-reported Caucasian donors. The study was designed to test whether signatures of past pathogen exposure could be identified by cataloging public T cell receptors. Using immunosequencing, the study profiled T cell repertoires from around 680 subjects and related those repertoires to cytomegalovirus serostatus. In addition to the first cohort of 666 subjects, a separate validation cohort of 120 different subjects was used. The study combined high-throughput TCR immunosequencing, statistical association of individual TCRs with disease status, and machine learning to predict cytomegalovirus infection status. A later analysis re-examined previously published TCR beta repertoires from 500 to 700 donors and added high-resolution HLA genotyping to investigate patterns of TCR occurrence. In the later analysis, no new phenotypic data were used to find candidate immune exposures; instead, reliance was placed on TCR beta sequences and their occurrence across donors. In an earlier analysis of several hundred of the donors, high-throughput TCR beta sequencing was used to judge whether each TCR beta V gene segment behaved as functional or pseudogenic. Alongside the repertoire data, information on donor age, sex, ethnicity and CMV serostatus was compiled. A later genetic analysis took genome-wide SNP genotypes for about three fifths of the 666 donors and used that subset as a discovery cohort. Every repertoire in the discovery cohort had been generated on one and the same sequencing platform. Both class I and class II loci were covered by HLA typing, at four-digit resolution. The number of donors typed differed by locus, with about 629-630 for A, B, C, DRB1 and DQB1, around 520 for DQA1, 600 to 610 for DPA1, and about 450 for DPB1. Because of strong linkage in the cohort, roughly 5 DR-DQ haplotypes were treated as single units for association and clustering. Among approximately 370 genotyped donors of the cohort, an average of roughly 230,000 unique TCR beta nucleotide sequences was sequenced per donor, of which about 20% were non-productive.

General findings and caveats noted by the study authors: The study gave a list of roughly 150 TCR beta chains associated with cytomegalovirus. When HLA alleles, especially DR and DQ, strongly co-occurred, attributing TCR associations to individual alleles was difficult. A further reported finding was that TCR beta sequences accurately predicted the HLA-A and HLA-B alleles for most subjects in the first cohort. In an earlier analysis of under 600 of the donors, most TCR beta V segments were observed in productive rearrangements about 87% or about 30% of the time, broadly matching IMGT annotations. Presence/absence analyses assumed roughly uniform sequencing depth across donors, an assumption that may not hold. In a later analysis, around 17,000 TCR beta sequences were associated with specific HLA alleles at a false discovery rate of 0.05. An association between a missense DCLRE1C variant and V-gene and J-gene trimming of TCR beta chains was found in a later genetic analysis and replicated in an independent cohort. In a later analysis, TCR association rates were found to vary across HLA loci, with the most associated TCRs seen for DRB1 alleles and the fewest for HLA-C alleles. A few of the identified cytomegalovirus-associated TCR beta chains were confirmed in vitro to be specific for cytomegalovirus antigens. The 87-base-pair reads could not distinguish some IMGT-functional V segments, including TRBV6-2 and TRBV6-3, so those segments were excluded. CMV serostatus was the only immune exposure information available for the cohort. Because counts were too low, about 17 rarely observed V segments, including chromosome 9 orphons, were excluded from the earlier analysis of under 650 of the donors. A later analysis found that most CMV-associated TCR beta chains appeared HLA-restricted, with HLA associations seemingly driven largely by CMV exposure. Because HLA typing was unavailable for some donors at each locus, only the typed subset was used in association tests. The authors suggested that the approach could potentially be extended to other disease states and immunological phenotypes. A cluster of highly shared sequence variants was judged likely to represent a technical artifact of the sequencing pipeline. The classifier was reported to diagnose cytomegalovirus status with high specificity and sensitivity in both the original cohort and the validation cohort. The cohort was sequenced for TCR beta chains only, and without alpha or paired-chain data the features that could be detected were limited. In a later analysis, several top co-occurrence clusters were reported to appear linked to parvovirus B19, influenza, CMV and Epstein-Barr virus. Linkage disequilibrium might explain the correlated functional status among segregating V segments, but an unknown experimental factor could not be excluded. A later genetic analysis reported fewer N-insertions in productive TCRs among donors in an Asian-associated ancestry cluster than the roughly 700-donor mean. Most TCR sequences were observed very rarely across donors, whereas some public TCRs were present in many individuals. In a later analysis, HLA-associated TCR beta chains were found to be more clonally expanded and to have lower generation probabilities than equally common non-associated chains.

The origin of this receptor is a man aged 25-45 years in good health and CMV-seropositive. Sequencing was done on a sample of PBMCs. This chain joins TRBV11-2 to TRBJ2-7; TRBD1 is a possible D gene, resting on 6 matching bases. The CDR3 sequence is CASSALGRGYEQYF. The bases are TGTGCCAGCAGCGCCCTCGGCAGGGGCTACGAGCAGTACTTC.